This record looks at one TCR beta chain sequence and its context. This sample is drawn from a study of shared clonotypes between healthy human individuals. Using immunoSEQ multiplex PCR, the repertoire was profiled, and TCRdb retains in-frame clones only, with some absent. In the table there are nearly 1,000,000 clones, 60% to 85% of which are singletons. The CDR3 has 16 amino acids. V was pared by 2 bases and J by 2 bases, with 17 bases between. CDR1 and CDR2 from the germline V gene are SGHRS and YFSETQ. V is TRBV5-1 and J is TRBJ2-7, with TRBD1 as a possible D gene (5 bases). This sequence was found in a man aged 18 to 29 in good health. Sequencing input: memory CD4+ T cells sorted from blood. Described subset: CD45RA-negative fraction. Here the CDR3 reads CASSLRASVGAYEQYF. The DNA for the CDR3 is TGCGCCAGCAGCTTACGGGCCTCGGTAGGGGCCTACGAGCAGTACTTC.